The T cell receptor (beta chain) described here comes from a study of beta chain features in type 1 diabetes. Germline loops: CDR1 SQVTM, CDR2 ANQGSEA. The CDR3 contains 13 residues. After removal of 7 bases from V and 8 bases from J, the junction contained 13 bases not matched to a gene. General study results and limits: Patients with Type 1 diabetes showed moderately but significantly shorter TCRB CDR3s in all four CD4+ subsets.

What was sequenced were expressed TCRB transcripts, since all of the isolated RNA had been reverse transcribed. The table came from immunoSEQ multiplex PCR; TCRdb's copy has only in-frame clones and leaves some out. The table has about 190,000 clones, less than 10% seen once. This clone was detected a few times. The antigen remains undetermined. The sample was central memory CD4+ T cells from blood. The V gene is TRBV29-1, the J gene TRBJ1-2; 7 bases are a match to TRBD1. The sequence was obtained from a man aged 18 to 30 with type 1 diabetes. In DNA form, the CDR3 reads TGCAGCGCACTCGGACAGGTTGTACTCGGCTACACCTTC. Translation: CSALGQVVLGYTF.